One sample yielded the 5 T cell receptor beta chains listed below, sequenced in a study of OX40 agonist ivuxolimab in advanced cancers. Sequencing was performed with immunoSEQ multiplex PCR; in TCRdb, only in-frame clones are kept and a portion is missing. The sample carries over 60,000 clones, roughly nine tenths recorded once. This specimen consisted of CD4+ or CD8+ T cells sorted from blood, obtained in a trial of the OX40 agonist ivuxolimab. These receptor sequences come from an adult with an advanced solid tumor such as melanoma, head and neck, liver or kidney cancer.

The V and J genes are TRBV6-5 and TRBJ1-1; D gene uncertain. Trimming shortened V by 5 bases and J by 4 bases, and 8 bases separated the two germline ends. Germline CDR1 and CDR2: MNHEY and SVGAGI. The CDR3 extends over 12 amino acids. CDR3 coding DNA: TGTGCCAGCAGTGATTTAGGCACTGAAGCTTTCTTT. The encoded protein is CASSDLGTEAFF.

The J gene is TRBJ1-1, the V gene TRBV5-4; D gene ambiguous. V was clipped by 4 bases and J by 0 bases, with 10 bases between them. Germline CDR1 reads SGHNT; CDR2 reads YYREEE (reference sequence). The CDR3 sequence is 14 residues long. The CDR3 sequence is CASSPRVMNTEAFF. DNA of the CDR3: TGTGCCAGCAGCCCCCGAGTCATGAACACTGAAGCTTTCTTT.

This clone has a single count. CDR3 nucleotide sequence: TGTGCCAGCAGCTTAGGGGTGAGCGGCCAAGGGTTCTTC. This translates into CASSLGVSGQGFF. This chain links TRBV7-9 with TRBJ2-1, with D possibly being TRBD2 (5 bases). The CDR3 consists of 13 residues. V dropped 1 base and J dropped 15 bases, with 16 bases sitting between them. Germline V gives CDR1 SEHNR, CDR2 FQNEAQ (reference sequence).

The chain has TRBV13 and TRBJ1-4; 7 nucleotides match TRBD1. Trimming cost V 5 bases and J 7 bases; bases outside gene matches: 10. In germline, CDR1 is PRHDT, CDR2 FYEKMQ (reference sequence). The CDR3 totals 15 residues. The CDR3 region is CASSRQGAFSEKLFF. As DNA, the CDR3 is TGTGCCAGCAGCCGACAGGGCGCCTTCAGTGAAAAACTGTTTTTT.

V usage is TRBV28 and J usage is TRBJ1-2, with TRBD1 identical over 8 bases. There are 12 residues in the CDR3. The V segment lost 6 bases and the J segment 8 bases; nucleotides outside the gene matches: 5. Germline CDR1 and CDR2: MDHEN and SYDVKM. CDR3: CASSKQGGGYTF. The DNA of the CDR3 is TGTGCCAGCAGCAAACAGGGGGGAGGCTACACCTTC.